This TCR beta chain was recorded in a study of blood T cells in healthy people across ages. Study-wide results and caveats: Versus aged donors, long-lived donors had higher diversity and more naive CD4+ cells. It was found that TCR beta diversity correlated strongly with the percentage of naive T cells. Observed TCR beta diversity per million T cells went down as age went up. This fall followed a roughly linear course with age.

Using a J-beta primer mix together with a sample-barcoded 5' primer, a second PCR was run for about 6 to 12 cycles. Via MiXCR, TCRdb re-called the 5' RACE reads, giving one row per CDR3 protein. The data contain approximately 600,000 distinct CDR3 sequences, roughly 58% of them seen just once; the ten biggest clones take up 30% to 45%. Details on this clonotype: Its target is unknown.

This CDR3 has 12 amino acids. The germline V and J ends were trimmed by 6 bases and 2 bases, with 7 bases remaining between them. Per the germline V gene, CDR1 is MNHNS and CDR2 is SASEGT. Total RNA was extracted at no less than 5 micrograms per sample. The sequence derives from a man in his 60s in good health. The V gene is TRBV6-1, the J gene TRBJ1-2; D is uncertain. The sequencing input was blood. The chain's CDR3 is CASREDNYGYTF. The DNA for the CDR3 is TGTGCCAGCAGGGAGGACAACTATGGCTACACCTTC.